These 28 T cell receptor beta chains were sequenced from one sample in a study of patients and donors after allogeneic stem cell transplantation (dated by TCRdb to the early 2020s). Library preparation employed RT-PCR. The run used a NextSeq 550. TCRdb reran the public reads through fastp at Q25 and MiXCR, keeping productive beta chains. Rows with one shared CDR3 protein collapse into an entry with the most common genes and DNA. For this sample there are 160,000 or so distinct CDR3 sequences; about 24% appear just once. The ten largest clones represent roughly 27% of the sample. Sample: blood, either unsorted or a sorted T cell fraction (not recorded which). Every receptor here comes from a human donor who was either an allogeneic HSCT recipient or a stem cell or donor lymphocyte infusion donor (not recorded which). It is not recorded whose cells these are; they may come from a transplant donor.

This clonotype came up a few times. This rearrangement joins TRBV7-3 to TRBJ1-3, with D unresolved. V dropped 4 bases and J dropped 0 bases, with 10 bases sitting between them. The germline V gene has CDR1 SGHTA and CDR2 FQGTGA. This CDR3 has 15 residues. Here the CDR3 reads CASSSSGTSGNTIYF. CDR3 nucleotide sequence: TGTGCCAGCAGCTCATCCGGAACCTCTGGAAACACCATATATTTT.

This chain connects TRBV30 to TRBJ2-2; 9 nucleotides match TRBD2. The CDR3 extends over 13 amino acids. Trimming removed 5 bases from V and 6 bases from J; junction bases left unmatched: 4. Germline loops: CDR1 GTSNPN, CDR2 SVGIG (reference sequence). The CDR3 sequence: CAWPGLAPGELFF. The CDR3 coding sequence is TGTGCCTGGCCGGGACTAGCCCCCGGGGAGCTGTTTTTT.

In its sample, this clonotype was seen a few times. The chain has TRBV15 and TRBJ1-4, with no clear D. V was clipped by 0 bases and J by 5 bases, with 13 bases between them. This CDR3 has 16 residues. The germline V gene has CDR1 LNHNV and CDR2 YYDKDF (reference sequence). CDR3 residues: CATSRDRASSNEKLFF. The CDR3 region has the DNA TGTGCCACCAGCAGAGATCGGGCCAGCAGCAATGAAAAACTGTTTTTT.

This clonotype was seen only a few times. The rearrangement uses TRBV20-1 and TRBJ1-2, with D possibly being TRBD1 (5 bases). Looked up from germline, CDR1 is DFQATT and CDR2 is SNEGSKA (reference sequence). The CDR3 consists of 13 residues. The ends were cut back, 3 bases at V and 3 bases at J, with 11 bases in the middle. CDR3 DNA: TGCAGTGCTAGTAGTGCAGGGTACTATGGCTACACCTTC. This gives the protein CSASSAGYYGYTF.

This clonotype was seen only a few times. The gene calls are TRBV6-5 and TRBJ1-2, with 8 bases that match TRBD1. Germline CDR1 and CDR2: MNHEY and SVGAGI. The CDR3 runs to 15 residues. Trimming took 0 bases from V and 8 from J; bases not matched to a gene: 8. The CDR3 loop reads CASSYSKGQGAGYTF. CDR3 bases: TGTGCCAGCAGTTACTCGAAGGGGCAGGGGGCAGGCTACACCTTC.

The sample holds a few counts of this clonotype. This chain links TRBV12-3 or TRBV12-4 with TRBJ1-1; D is possibly TRBD1 (5 bases). The CDR3 has 12 amino acids. Trimming stripped 4 bases from V and 12 bases from J, with 15 bases between. This CDR3 reads CASSWTIGDPFF. DNA for the CDR3: TGTGCCAGCAGTTGGACCATTGGGGACCCTTTCTTT.

V and J are TRBV6-5 and TRBJ1-2; the D is unclear. Trimming removed 10 bases from V and 5 bases from J, with 17 bases in between. Germline V gives CDR1 MNHEY, CDR2 SVGAGI. This CDR3 comprises 13 residues. Written as DNA, the CDR3 is TGTGCCACCCGCTCCGGACCGCTTTATGGCTACACCTTC. Its protein is CATRSGPLYGYTF.

The chain combines TRBV7-3 with TRBJ1-2, with D unclear. V was clipped by 2 bases and J by 9 bases, with 13 bases between them. The CDR3 has 13 amino acids. CDR1 and CDR2 from the germline V gene are SGHTA and FQGTGA. CDR3 nucleotides: TGTGCCAGCAGCTTAGATTCCGACACAAGCTACACCTTC. Its protein is CASSLDSDTSYTF.

This clonotype has more than one count but fewer than ten. The rearrangement links TRBV20-1 to TRBJ1-6; the D gene is possibly TRBD1 (6 bases). The CDR3 runs 13 residues. Looked up from germline, CDR1 is DFQATT and CDR2 is SNEGSKA (reference sequence). V was clipped by 6 bases and J by 10 bases, with 16 bases between them. The CDR3 DNA follows: TGCAGTGCCCCGGGACAAGGGGGATCACCCCTCCACTTT. It encodes CSAPGQGGSPLHF.

This clonotype was observed a few times. DNA of the CDR3: TGTGCCAGCAGTTTAGCGTCAGGTAGCTATGGCTACACCTTC. As protein: CASSLASGSYGYTF. The chain recombines TRBV12-3 or TRBV12-4 with TRBJ1-2; D unresolved. The V gene lost 0 bases and the J gene lost 4 bases, with 9 bases spanning the gap. CDR3 length: 14 amino acids.

The J gene is TRBJ2-7, the V gene TRBV4-1; unclear D gene. The germline CDR1 and CDR2 sequences are MGHRA and YSYEKL. Trimming pared 4 bases from V and 1 base from J, leaving 20 bases between. The CDR3 runs to 17 residues. The CDR3 is CASSLQALSESSYEQYF. DNA for the CDR3: TGCGCCAGCAGCCTGCAAGCGCTAAGCGAGAGTTCCTACGAGCAGTACTTC.

The chain combines TRBV12-3 or TRBV12-4 with TRBJ2-1, with 8 bases aligning to TRBD1. V lost 5 bases, J lost 5 bases, and 2 bases stayed unmatched. This CDR3 comprises 13 residues. The CDR3 spells CASSRTGNNEQFF. DNA for the CDR3: TGTGCCAGCAGTAGGACAGGGAACAATGAGCAGTTCTTC.

This clonotype occurred a few times. The gene calls are TRBV5-1 and TRBJ1-1, with 9 positions matching TRBD1. The CDR3 contains 17 residues. Germline-derived CDR1 and CDR2 are SGHRS and YFSETQ. Trimming at V came to 4 bases and at J to 0 bases, leaving 10 bases not matched to a gene. The CDR3 region is CASSTGTGSQMNTEAFF. Here the CDR3 DNA reads TGCGCCAGCAGCACCGGGACAGGGTCTCAAATGAACACTGAAGCTTTCTTT. Based on the CDR3 plus reference TRBV5-1 and TRBJ1-1, the full variable domain is KAGVTQTPRYLIKTRGQQVTLSCSPISGHRSVSWYQQTPGQGLQFLFEYFSETQRNKGNFPGRFSGRQFSNSRSEMNVSTLELGDSALYLCASSTGTGSQMNTEAFFGQGTRLTVV.

V is TRBV20-1 and J is TRBJ1-2; D call uncertain. Trimming removed 1 base at V and 3 bases at J, with 18 bases between. The germline V gene has CDR1 DFQATT and CDR2 SNEGSKA (reference sequence). The CDR3 length is 16 residues. The CDR3 DNA sequence: TGCAGTGCTAGAGCTTCGCTCTCGGTACGCGACTATGGCTACACCTTC. Protein sequence: CSARASLSVRDYGYTF.

The chain uses TRBV12-3 or TRBV12-4 and TRBJ1-3, with 7 bases matching TRBD1. V shed 2 bases, J shed 4 bases, and the junction held 11 bases outside the gene matches. The CDR3 is 17 amino acids. CDR3 sequence (DNA): TGTGCCAGCAGTTTAACACAGGGGCTGCTGAACGGAAACACCATATATTTT. Translated: CASSLTQGLLNGNTIYF.

The chain combines TRBV6-5 with TRBJ1-1, with D tentatively TRBD1 (5 bases). Per the germline V gene, CDR1 is MNHEY and CDR2 is SVGAGI. V was pared by 2 bases and J by 4 bases, with 17 bases between. CDR3 length: 16 residues. The CDR3 here is CASSYGWGEMGTEAFF. For the CDR3, the DNA is TGTGCCAGCAGTTACGGGTGGGGGGAAATGGGCACTGAAGCTTTCTTT.

This clonotype was found many times. The rearrangement joins TRBV10-3 to TRBJ1-5; D gene unclear. V was trimmed by 5 bases and J by 0 bases, leaving 11 bases between them. CDR3 length: 15 amino acids. Germline CDR1 reads ENHRY; CDR2 reads SYGVKD. For the CDR3, the DNA is TGTGCCATCAGTTCCAGGATGATTAGCAATCAGCCCCAGCATTTT. This encodes CAISSRMISNQPQHF.

The V and J genes are TRBV24-1 and TRBJ2-5; 9 bases are shared with TRBD2. V gave up 3 bases and J gave up 5 bases; unmatched junction bases: 6. The CDR3 consists of 15 residues. The germline V gene encodes CDR1 KGHDR and CDR2 SFDVKD. CDR3 amino acids: CATSDLGLALETQYF. The CDR3 nucleotides are TGTGCCACCAGTGATCTGGGACTAGCCTTGGAGACCCAGTACTTC.

In its sample, this clonotype was seen a few times. This chain connects TRBV12-3 or TRBV12-4 to TRBJ1-2; TRBD1 might be the D (5 bases). The CDR3 covers 14 residues. Between the trimmed V and J ends, which lost 4 bases and 3 bases, there was a span of 12 bases. CDR3 nucleotide sequence: TGTGCCAGCAGTTCCGACTCGGGGCACTATGGCTACACCTTC. It is translated as CASSSDSGHYGYTF.

This clonotype was recorded many times. The gene calls are TRBV12-3 or TRBV12-4 and TRBJ2-3; TRBD2 is a possible D gene (5 bases). The CDR3 spans 16 residues. Trimming removed 5 bases from V and 0 bases from J, with 15 bases in between. For the CDR3, the DNA is TGTGCCAGCAGTGGCGGTAGGAGCGGTAGCACAGATACGCAGTATTTT. Protein sequence: CASSGGRSGSTDTQYF.

This clonotype was counted only a few times. CDR3 in amino acids: CASSRKGSGKDTQYF. DNA of the CDR3: TGCGCCAGCAGCCGTAAGGGGTCAGGGAAAGATACGCAGTATTTT. The gene calls are TRBV4-3 and TRBJ2-3; the D gene is possibly TRBD1 (5 bases). Trimming removed 4 bases at V and 5 bases at J, with 16 bases between. Germline CDR1 and CDR2: LGHNA and YSLEER. The CDR3 extends over 15 amino acids.

This clonotype was seen a few times. The rearrangement joins TRBV5-1 to TRBJ2-1, with 10 positions matching TRBD1. CDR1 and CDR2 (germline): SGHRS, YFSETQ. V lost 4 bases and J lost 7; bases outside the gene matches: 8. This CDR3 has 15 amino acids. CDR3 sequence (DNA): TGCGCCAGCAGCCTATCGACAGGGGGCACGAATGAGCAGTTCTTC. As protein: CASSLSTGGTNEQFF.

J is TRBJ2-1 and V is TRBV28, with 7 bases aligning to TRBD2. CDR1 MDHEN and CDR2 SYDVKM come from the germline V gene. The CDR3 has 17 amino acids. V lost 6 bases, J lost 6 bases, and 17 bases stayed unmatched. The CDR3 loop reads CASSPALGLAESNEQFF. The CDR3 bases are TGTGCCAGCAGCCCGGCACTAGGGCTAGCGGAATCCAATGAGCAGTTCTTC.

The chain couples TRBV3-1 to TRBJ2-7, with unresolved D. The V end lost 2 bases, the J end lost 0 bases, and 5 bases lay between the germline ends. Per germline, CDR1 LGHDT and CDR2 YNNKEL (reference sequence). The CDR3 totals 13 residues. The CDR3 loop is CASSQLSSYEQYF. The CDR3 bases are TGTGCCAGCAGCCAACTGAGCTCCTACGAGCAGTACTTC.

This rearrangement joins TRBV12-3 or TRBV12-4 to TRBJ1-5, with no clear D. V was shortened by 4 bases and J by 5 bases, with 3 bases between the two germline ends. The length of the CDR3 is 11 residues. CDR3 residues: CASSSDQPQHF. The CDR3 DNA sequence: TGTGCCAGCAGTTCAGATCAGCCCCAGCATTTT.

This clonotype was recorded many times. This chain connects TRBV7-8 to TRBJ1-1, with 7 bases fitting TRBD1. The CDR3 runs 14 residues. Germline values: CDR1 SGHVS, CDR2 FQNEAQ. V was clipped by 5 bases and J by 5 bases; unmatched bases: 8. The CDR3 sequence: CASSPWTGETEAFF. In DNA form, the CDR3 reads TGTGCCAGCAGCCCTTGGACAGGAGAAACTGAAGCTTTCTTT.

There are a few counts of this clonotype. The genes are TRBV6-5 and TRBJ2-1; perhaps TRBD2 as D (5 bases). CDR3 length: 11 amino acids. CDR1 and CDR2 from the germline V gene are MNHEY and SVGAGI. Trimming left V 7 bases short and J 8 bases short, with 9 bases between. This CDR3 reads CASTNGDEQFF. In nucleotides, the CDR3 is TGTGCCAGCACCAACGGGGATGAGCAGTTCTTC.

The chain links TRBV28 to TRBJ2-7; perhaps TRBD2 as D (6 bases). From germline, CDR1 is MDHEN and CDR2 SYDVKM. V lost 6 bases and J 3 bases, leaving 18 bases between the germline ends. The CDR3 consists of 15 residues. In nucleotides, the CDR3 is TGTGCCAGCAGACCAGAGATCCGGGAGTTCTACGAGCAGTACTTC. Its protein is CASRPEIREFYEQYF.